This TCR beta chain was sequenced for a study of blood T cell repertoires in COVID-19. The overall study: Both acute and convalescent COVID-19 samples were obtained from the United States, Italy and Spain.

Original handling: The assay estimated nucleated cells by amplifying reference gene primers. Assay: immunoSEQ multiplex PCR; the TCRdb copy retains only in-frame clones and omits some. V, J and clone size were drawn from that table, and D and trimming were deduced from the DNA. The data show roughly 220,000 clones, 90% seen once. Self-reported history from a screening survey and questionnaire set each donor's cohort. Participants in the exposed group had met a COVID-19 case in the 2 weeks before joining the study. CDR1 and CDR2 (germline): MGHRA, YSYEKL. This CDR3 has 15 amino acids. J lost 3 bases, V lost 3 bases, and 5 bases had no gene match.

The source of this sequence is a man aged 25 to 40 who had been exposed to COVID-19. The sequenced sample consisted of PBMCs or T cells enriched from blood (not recorded which). The V gene is TRBV4-1, the J gene TRBJ1-5, with 7 positions matching TRBD1. DNA of the CDR3: TGCGCCAGCAGCCAGAACAGGGGAACCAATCAGCCCCAGCATTTT. The encoded protein is CASSQNRGTNQPQHF.